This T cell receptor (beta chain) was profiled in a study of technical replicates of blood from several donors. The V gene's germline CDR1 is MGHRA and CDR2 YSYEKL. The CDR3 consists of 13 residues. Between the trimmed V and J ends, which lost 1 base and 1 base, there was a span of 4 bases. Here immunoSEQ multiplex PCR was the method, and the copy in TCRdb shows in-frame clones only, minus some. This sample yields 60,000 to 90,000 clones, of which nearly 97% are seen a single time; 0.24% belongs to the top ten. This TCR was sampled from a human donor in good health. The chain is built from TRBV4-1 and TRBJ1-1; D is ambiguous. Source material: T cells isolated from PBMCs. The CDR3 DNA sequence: TGCGCCAGCAGCCAAGCAGGGAACACTGAAGCTTTCTTT. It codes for CASSQAGNTEAFF.